This T cell receptor (beta chain) was obtained from a study of T-cell reconstitution after alpha-beta-depleted transplantation in children (dated by TCRdb to about 2016). Looking at the study overall: Using TCR repertoire profiling, the study quantitatively followed how T-cell immune reconstitution unfolded in children after TCRalphabeta/CD19-depleted allogeneic hematopoietic cell transplantation.

This specimen's treatment or condition label, interpreted: allogeneic hematopoietic cell transplantation with graft depleted of TCRalphabeta T cells and CD19 B cells. The children who served as transplant recipients had been given grafts of TCRalphabeta/CD19-depleted allogeneic hematopoietic cells. Library creation used PCR. The sequencer listed for this sample is Illumina HiSeq 2500. To normalize quantification of the TCRbeta repertoire, the TCR libraries were built with molecular barcoding that relied on unique molecular identifiers. TCRdb itself trimmed the public reads at Q25 with fastp, ran MiXCR and retained productive beta chains. Rows are unified per CDR3 protein, each entry keeping the most common DNA and genes. This sample lists 95,000 to 150,000 distinct CDR3 sequences; approximately 22% were detected once. The ten largest clones capture under 12% of the sample. What the authors observed across the whole study: In some patients, high TCRbeta diversity at day 60 was attributed to recipient T cells and intrathymic progenitors that had survived conditioning. About two months after transplant, the apparently early recovery of alphabetaT-cell counts reportedly depended on just several hundred clones that had expanded rapidly and came from non-depleted graft cells. Over subsequent months, a decline in hyperexpanded clone frequencies was noted, and after one year, T-cell counts and TCRbeta diversity were mostly ascribed to newly produced T cells.

V is cut by 4 bases and J by 2 bases, and the space between the germline ends is 9 bases. Including the terminal cysteine and phenylalanine, the CDR3 comprises 13 residues. The sequence is cut down to CDR3 DNA, 39 bases in frame from base 1. For CDR1 and CDR2, the germline V gene (reference sequence) lists LGHDT and YNNKEL. The table lists this clonotype with many counts. Its target antigen remains unknown. Per-base qualities were not stored, and no clone one base away is much larger. Here the sequenced sample was PBMCs, mostly from graft donor cells, taken 180 days after TCRalphabeta/CD19-depleted stem cell transplant. The V and J genes are TRBV3-1 and TRBJ2-7, with no D gene named confidently. The origin of this receptor is a male patient aged 2 to 9 who had a stem cell transplant for chronic granulomatous disease, so the T cells may come from the graft donor. CDR3 sequence: CASSRDRAYEQYF. In nucleotide form, the sequence is TGTGCCAGCAGCCGCGACCGAGCCTACGAGCAGTACTTC.